Below are 21 T cell receptor beta chains sequenced from a single sample in a study of cytomegalovirus exposure and HLA in healthy donors. Clones were sequenced by immunoSEQ multiplex PCR, and TCRdb holds only the in-frame ones, with some missing. The sample lists some 190,000 clones, about 82% occurring once. Sequencing was done on a sample of PBMCs. These receptors originate from a woman aged 18 to 35 in good health and CMV-seronegative.

The V and J genes are TRBV5-8 and TRBJ2-1, with TRBD2 matching 7 bases. Unmatched junction bases numbered 8, after V lost 7 bases and J lost 4 bases. The CDR3 has 14 amino acids. Germline V lookup: CDR1 SGHTS, CDR2 YDEGEE. The CDR3 reads CASFAREKYNEQFF. In DNA, the CDR3 is TGTGCCAGCTTTGCGCGGGAGAAATACAATGAGCAGTTCTTC.

The V gene is TRBV5-1, the J gene TRBJ1-2; 8 bases are a match to TRBD1. This CDR3 contains 15 residues. V lost 3 bases to trimming and J lost 0 bases; unmatched junction nucleotides: 4. Germline V CDR1 and CDR2: SGHRS, YFSETQ. CDR3 in amino acids: CASSSWTGPNYGYTF. CDR3 in DNA: TGCGCCAGCAGCTCCTGGACAGGGCCTAACTATGGCTACACCTTC. Combining the CDR3 with reference TRBV5-1 and TRBJ1-2 gives the whole variable domain KAGVTQTPRYLIKTRGQQVTLSCSPISGHRSVSWYQQTPGQGLQFLFEYFSETQRNKGNFPGRFSGRQFSNSRSEMNVSTLELGDSALYLCASSSWTGPNYGYTFGSGTRLTVV.

The CDR3, as DNA: TGCGCCAGCAGCAGGAGAGACAGCCAGGCGGGGTACACTGAAGCTTTCTTT. It encodes CASSRRDSQAGYTEAFF. The rearrangement links TRBV5-1 to TRBJ1-1, with D tentatively TRBD1 (5 bases). The CDR3 covers 17 residues. CDR1 SGHRS and CDR2 YFSETQ come from the germline V gene. Trimming pared 4 bases from V and 3 bases from J, leaving 22 bases between.

The rearrangement links TRBV27 to TRBJ1-4; no reliable D call. Germline V gives CDR1 MNHEY, CDR2 SMNVEV (reference sequence). The CDR3 runs 15 residues. Trimming pared 2 bases from V and 5 bases from J, leaving 12 bases between. The CDR3 region is CASSLEVGRNEKLFF. In nucleotides, the CDR3 is TGTGCCAGCAGTTTAGAGGTTGGGAGAAATGAAAAACTGTTTTTT.

CDR3 in DNA: TGTGCCAGCAGCGTTCGAGGGGGTAGCCCAGATACGCAGTATTTT. Translated: CASSVRGGSPDTQYF. The V call is TRBV9, the J call TRBJ2-3, with a tentative D call TRBD1 (6 bases). This CDR3 is 15 amino acids long. The V end was cut by 2 bases, the J end by 4 bases, with 14 bases between. Germline V gene data show CDR1 as SGDLS and CDR2 as YYNGEE.

This sequence joins TRBV4-1 and TRBJ2-5; TRBD2 agrees at 9 bases. The CDR3 loop spans 15 amino acids. V dropped 4 bases and J dropped 5; count of bases not matched to a gene: 8. CDR1 MGHRA and CDR2 YSYEKL come from the germline V gene. The CDR3 is CASSPSGLARETQYF. CDR3 nucleotides: TGCGCCAGCAGCCCTAGCGGACTAGCGAGGGAGACCCAGTACTTC.

This clone appeared a single time. The CDR3 coding sequence is TGTGCCAGCTCACCACTCCCTGACGGGGGGTTAGGCAACATTCAGTACTTC. Its translation is CASSPLPDGGLGNIQYF. The V call is TRBV18, the J call TRBJ2-4; 7 nucleotides line up with TRBD2. The ends lost 1 base at V and 7 bases at J; junction bases unmatched: 13. Germline values: CDR1 KGHSH, CDR2 LQKENI. The CDR3 consists of 17 residues.

The gene calls are TRBV27 and TRBJ2-3; 16 positions match TRBD2. CDR1 and CDR2 (germline): MNHEY, SMNVEV (reference sequence). J was trimmed by 0 bases and V by 4 bases; bases with no gene match: 7. The CDR3 is 19 residues long. CDR3 loop: CASSSLSGLAGGSTDTQYF. The CDR3 DNA reads as TGTGCCAGCAGTTCCCTCTCGGGACTAGCGGGAGGGAGCACAGATACGCAGTATTTT.

The chain recombines TRBV7-8 with TRBJ1-2, with 12 nucleotides matching TRBD1. V dropped 5 bases and J dropped 8; count of bases not matched to a gene: 12. Per germline, CDR1 SGHVS and CDR2 FQNEAQ. The CDR3 is made up of 16 amino acids. Here the CDR3 DNA reads TGTGCCAGCAGCAATGTCCGGGACAGGGGGCGTTCAGGCTACACCTTC. This encodes CASSNVRDRGRSGYTF.

J is TRBJ1-4 and V is TRBV30; a possible D gene is TRBD1 (5 bases). CDR3 length equals 17 residues. Germline V CDR1 and CDR2: GTSNPN, SVGIG (reference sequence). The germline V and J ends were trimmed by 2 bases and 4 bases, with 20 bases remaining between them. The CDR3 reads CAWSSRQGALGNEKLFF. In DNA form, the CDR3 reads TGTGCCTGGAGTTCCCGCCAGGGCGCATTGGGTAATGAAAAACTGTTTTTT.

The chain's CDR3 is CASSLDRGRGTEAFF. The CDR3 DNA sequence: TGCGCCAGCAGCTTGGACAGGGGGCGAGGCACTGAAGCTTTCTTT. The V and J genes are TRBV5-1 and TRBJ1-1, with 9 bases lining up with TRBD1. Trimming removed 0 bases from V and 4 bases from J; junction bases left unmatched: 4. This CDR3 comprises 15 residues. Germline-derived CDR1 and CDR2 are SGHRS and YFSETQ.

V usage is TRBV7-9 and J usage is TRBJ2-3, with D possibly matching TRBD2 (5 bases). This CDR3 is 16 amino acids long. V lost 7 bases and J 2 bases, leaving 19 bases between the germline ends. Germline-derived CDR1 and CDR2 are SEHNR and FQNEAQ (reference sequence). The CDR3 loop reads CASTPSGIPLTDTQYF. DNA of the CDR3: TGTGCCAGCACCCCCAGCGGCATTCCCCTCACAGATACGCAGTATTTT.

The chain employs TRBV2 and TRBJ1-4; 7 positions match TRBD1. The CDR3 is made up of 15 amino acids. Per germline, CDR1 SNHLY and CDR2 FYNNEI. Trimming removed 6 bases from V and 2 bases from J; junction bases left unmatched: 6. As DNA, the CDR3 is TGTGCCAGCAGGATCCCGGGACAGACTAATGAAAAACTGTTTTTT. Residues: CASRIPGQTNEKLFF.

V gene TRBV5-4 combines with J gene TRBJ2-7, with 8 bases fitting TRBD1. Germline CDR1 SGHNT, CDR2 YYREEE (reference sequence). CDR3 length: 14 residues. J gave up 2 bases and V 5 bases, and 6 bases lay outside the gene matches. The CDR3 region is CASRTGQEAYEQYF. DNA of the CDR3: TGTGCCAGCAGGACGGGACAGGAAGCCTACGAGCAGTACTTC.

The chain is built from TRBV25-1 and TRBJ1-1; 8 bases are a match to TRBD1. With 6 bases clipped from V and 6 bases from J, the junction kept 9 bases outside the gene matches. The CDR3 loop spans 14 amino acids. Germline V gene data show CDR1 as MGHDK and CDR2 as SYGVNS. The CDR3 here is CASRRDRGNSEAFF. The CDR3 coding sequence is TGTGCCAGCAGACGTGACAGGGGAAACTCTGAAGCTTTCTTT. The full variable domain, in which reference TRBV25-1 and TRBJ1-1 provide the parts outside the CDR3, is EADIYQTPRYLVIGTGKKITLECSQTMGHDKMYWYQQDPGMELHLIHYSYGVNSTEKGDLSSESTVSRIRTEHFPLTLESARPSHTSQYLCASRRDRGNSEAFFGQGTRLTVV.

This sequence joins TRBV30 and TRBJ2-7, with D possibly TRBD1 on 6 matching bases. Trimming left V 1 base short and J 5 bases short, with 15 bases between. CDR1 is GTSNPN, CDR2 SVGIG, per germline (reference sequence). CDR3 size: 14 residues. The CDR3 sequence is CAWSDWDIRHEQYF. CDR3 bases: TGTGCCTGGAGTGACTGGGACATCCGTCACGAGCAGTACTTC.

This clone was seen a handful of times. This CDR3 reads CASSLDPGQGSYEQYF. As DNA, the CDR3 is TGCGCCAGCAGCTTGGACCCGGGACAGGGGTCCTACGAGCAGTACTTC. The chain has TRBV5-1 and TRBJ2-7; 10 bases agree with TRBD1. V shed 0 bases and J 1 base; nucleotides not matched to a gene: 4. The CDR3 runs 16 residues. Germline V gives CDR1 SGHRS, CDR2 YFSETQ.

The chain joins TRBV2 to TRBJ2-7, with a possible D match to TRBD2 (6 bases). Germline values: CDR1 SNHLY, CDR2 FYNNEI. V lost 8 bases to trimming and J lost 1 base, with 15 bases between them. The CDR3 spans 14 residues. DNA for the CDR3: TGTGCCAGCGGCGCCGGGGGAAGGTCCTACGAGCAGTACTTC. It specifies CASGAGGRSYEQYF. The full variable domain, completed using reference TRBV2 and TRBJ2-7, is EPEVTQTPSHQVTQMGQEVILRCVPISNHLYFYWYRQILGQKVEFLVSFYNNEISEKSEIFDDQFSVERPDGSNFTLKIRSTKLEDSAMYFCASGAGGRSYEQYFGPGTRLTVT.

The chain uses TRBV7-2 and TRBJ1-4; TRBD1 agrees at 7 bases. The CDR3 has 13 amino acids. CDR1 is SGHTA, CDR2 FQGNSA, per germline. With V trimmed by 4 bases and J by 8 bases, 4 bases remained unmatched. CDR3 DNA: TGTGCCAGCAGCTCAACAGGGGTAGAAAAACTGTTTTTT. This encodes CASSSTGVEKLFF.

This clone has a single count. The chain uses TRBV30 and TRBJ2-7; 7 bases line up with TRBD1. The CDR3 consists of 15 residues. Germline V gene data show CDR1 as GTSNPN and CDR2 as SVGIG (reference sequence). V lost 2 bases and J lost 4; bases outside the gene matches: 11. The DNA of the CDR3 is TGTGCCTGGAGTAGGAACAGGGGAATCGGGTACGAGCAGTACTTC. Its protein product is CAWSRNRGIGYEQYF.

This CDR3 reads CASSLEQLNTEAFF. The CDR3 nucleotides read TGCGCCAGCAGCTTGGAACAGCTGAACACTGAAGCTTTCTTT. The chain employs TRBV5-1 and TRBJ1-1; D uncertain. Germline values: CDR1 SGHRS, CDR2 YFSETQ. V gave up 0 bases and J gave up 0 bases, with 6 bases separating them. The CDR3 sequence is 14 residues long. The full variable domain, rest sourced from reference TRBV5-1 and TRBJ1-1, is KAGVTQTPRYLIKTRGQQVTLSCSPISGHRSVSWYQQTPGQGLQFLFEYFSETQRNKGNFPGRFSGRQFSNSRSEMNVSTLELGDSALYLCASSLEQLNTEAFFGQGTRLTVV.